This TCR beta chain was recorded in a study of graft-versus-host responses after intestinal transplantation. Here immunoSEQ multiplex PCR was the method, and the copy in TCRdb shows in-frame clones only, minus some. The sample shows roughly 100,000 clones, 91% of them seen only once. Germline-derived CDR1 and CDR2 are MNHEY and SVGAGI. V shed 6 bases, J shed 0 bases, and the junction held 5 bases outside the gene matches. The CDR3 totals 15 residues. About this clone: Its antigen remains unknown.

The sequencing here drew on unstimulated CD4+ T cells sorted from spleen or lymph node cells, taken before transplant. The chain couples TRBV6-5 to TRBJ2-3, with 8 bases lining up with TRBD1. The receptor comes from a human donor who was the organ donor for an intestinal transplant. CDR3 residues: CASSYRQGSTDTQYF. The CDR3 region has the DNA TGTGCCAGCAGCTACCGACAGGGGAGCACAGATACGCAGTATTTT.